A single sample gave rise to the 12 T cell receptor beta chains below, sequenced in a study of blood T cell repertoires in COVID-19. Here immunoSEQ multiplex PCR was the method, and the copy in TCRdb shows in-frame clones only, minus some. The sample records approximately 100,000 clones, roughly 90% being singletons. Sequencing was performed on peripheral blood. The source is a human donor with acute or convalescent COVID-19. The donor label of this sample is uncertain.

The chain employs TRBV6-5 and TRBJ2-7, with D possibly TRBD2 on 5 matching bases. The CDR3 is 14 amino acids. Per germline, CDR1 MNHEY and CDR2 SVGAGI. The germline V and J ends were trimmed by 4 bases and 3 bases, with 13 bases remaining between them. The CDR3 loop reads CASSSLGLFYEQYF. In DNA, the CDR3 is TGTGCCAGCAGTTCCCTCGGACTGTTCTACGAGCAGTACTTC.

The chain carries TRBV6-2 or TRBV6-3 and TRBJ2-7; TRBD2 aligns across 7 bases. With 0 bases clipped from V and 5 bases from J, the junction kept 22 bases outside the gene matches. This CDR3 is built from 20 residues. The germline CDR1 and CDR2 sequences are MNHEY and SVGEGT. The CDR3 DNA follows: TGTGCCAGCAGTTACTCGGGGCTACTCGGAGGCCGGACTAGTATCGACGAGCAGTACTTC. It translates to CASSYSGLLGGRTSIDEQYF.

This sequence joins TRBV12-3 or TRBV12-4 and TRBJ1-2; D remains unclear. V lost 4 bases to trimming and J lost 4 bases, with 7 bases between them. The CDR3 extends over 12 amino acids. The CDR3 DNA reads as TGTGCCAGCAGTTCCCAGGTCTATGGCTACACCTTC. It translates to CASSSQVYGYTF.

V usage is TRBV28 and J usage is TRBJ1-2; 7 nucleotides line up with TRBD1. Germline assignment: CDR1 MDHEN and CDR2 SYDVKM. The CDR3 is made up of 14 amino acids. Trimming removed 7 bases from V and 0 bases from J; junction bases left unmatched: 5. The chain's CDR3 is CASKQGIANYGYTF. CDR3 nucleotide sequence: TGTGCCAGCAAACAGGGGATAGCTAACTATGGCTACACCTTC.

The chain carries TRBV24-1 and TRBJ2-1, with D possibly matching TRBD2 (6 bases). The length of the CDR3 is 17 residues. Germline CDR1 is KGHDR and CDR2 is SFDVKD. V lost 5 bases, J lost 0 bases, and 16 bases lay in between. The CDR3 region is CATSGFGRESSYNEQFF. The CDR3 DNA reads TGTGCCACCAGTGGATTTGGGCGGGAAAGCTCCTACAATGAGCAGTTCTTC.

The chain joins TRBV7-3 to TRBJ2-1; TRBD2 matches at 9 bases. Germline assignment: CDR1 SGHTA and CDR2 FQGTGA. V shed 5 bases and J 7 bases; nucleotides not matched to a gene: 9. The CDR3 consists of 15 residues. Here the CDR3 reads CASSPLAGAFNEQFF. Written as DNA, the CDR3 is TGTGCCAGCAGCCCGTTAGCGGGGGCCTTTAATGAGCAGTTCTTC.

Only one count was recorded for this clone. The chain combines TRBV7-8 with TRBJ2-5, with 11 bases fitting TRBD2. V lost 5 bases and J lost 0; bases outside the gene matches: 11. The CDR3 is 18 residues long. Germline V gene lookup returns CDR1 SGHVS and CDR2 FQNEAQ. CDR3 loop: CASSPHSGRAGYQETQYF. CDR3 bases: TGTGCCAGCAGCCCCCATAGCGGGAGGGCCGGGTACCAAGAGACCCAGTACTTC.

This clone was observed a single time. V usage is TRBV7-6 and J usage is TRBJ2-5; D is undetermined. Germline V gives CDR1 SGHVS, CDR2 FNYEAQ. CDR3 size: 15 residues. V lost 5 bases and J lost 3, with 16 bases in between. The CDR3 is CASSQPQRGEETQYF. CDR3 DNA sequence: TGTGCCAGCAGCCAGCCCCAACGAGGCGAAGAGACCCAGTACTTC.

The chain combines TRBV28 with TRBJ1-4, with 7 bases identical to TRBD1. CDR3 size: 14 residues. Germline V gene sequence: CDR1 MDHEN, CDR2 SYDVKM. Trimming took 6 bases from V and 11 from J; bases not matched to a gene: 12. The CDR3 DNA sequence: TGTGCCAGCAGCATGACGATCGGGACAGCTAAACTGTTTTTT. It encodes CASSMTIGTAKLFF.

The chain employs TRBV4-2 and TRBJ2-2, with D perhaps TRBD2 (5 bases). The germline V and J ends were trimmed by 2 bases and 4 bases, with 11 bases remaining between them. CDR1 and CDR2 (germline): LGHNA, YNFKEQ. This CDR3 contains 15 residues. The DNA of the CDR3 is TGTGCCAGCAGCCAACTTCTCAGCGGCACCGGGGAGCTGTTTTTT. This codes for CASSQLLSGTGELFF.

The V call is TRBV7-9, the J call TRBJ2-7, with 8 bases that match TRBD1. Looked up from germline, CDR1 is SEHNR and CDR2 is FQNEAQ (reference sequence). With V trimmed by 1 base and J by 3 bases, 5 bases remained unmatched. The CDR3 is made up of 15 amino acids. CDR3 bases: TGTGCCAGCAGCTTAGGGTGGGACAGGAGCTACGAGCAGTACTTC. Translated: CASSLGWDRSYEQYF.

The chain has TRBV6-1 and TRBJ1-5; 8 bases map to TRBD1. Germline V CDR1 and CDR2: MNHNS, SASEGT. The V segment lost 2 bases and the J segment 10 bases; nucleotides outside the gene matches: 7. The CDR3 spans 14 residues. CDR3 residues: CASSEFQGARPQHF. The CDR3 DNA follows: TGTGCCAGCAGTGAATTTCAGGGGGCTCGCCCCCAGCATTTT.